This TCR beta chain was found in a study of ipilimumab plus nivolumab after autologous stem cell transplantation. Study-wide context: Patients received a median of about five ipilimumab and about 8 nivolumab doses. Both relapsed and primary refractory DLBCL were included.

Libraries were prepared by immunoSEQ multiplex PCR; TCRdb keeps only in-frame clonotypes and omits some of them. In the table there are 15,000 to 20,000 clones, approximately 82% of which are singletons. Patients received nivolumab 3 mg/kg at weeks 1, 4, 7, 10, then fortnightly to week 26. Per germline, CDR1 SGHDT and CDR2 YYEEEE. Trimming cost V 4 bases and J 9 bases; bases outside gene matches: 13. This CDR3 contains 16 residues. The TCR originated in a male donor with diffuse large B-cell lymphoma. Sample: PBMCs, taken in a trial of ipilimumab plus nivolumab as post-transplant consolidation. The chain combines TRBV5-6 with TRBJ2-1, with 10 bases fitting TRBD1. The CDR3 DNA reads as TGTGCCAGCAGCAGAAGACCCGGGACAGGGGCGGTTGAGCAGTTCTTC. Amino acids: CASSRRPGTGAVEQFF. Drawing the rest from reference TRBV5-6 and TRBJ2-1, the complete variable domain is DAGVTQSPTHLIKTRGQQVTLRCSPKSGHDTVSWYQQALGQGPQFIFQYYEEEERQRGNFPDRFSGHQFPNYSSELNVNALLLGDSALYLCASSRRPGTGAVEQFFGPGTRLTVL.